The 25 T cell receptor beta chains given below trace back to one sample, sequenced in a study of tumor-infiltrating lymphocytes in primary liver carcinoma. Taking roughly 20-32 mg of unsorted bulk tissue, the authors co-extracted RNA and DNA. Making TCR beta cDNA involved approximately 510 ng total RNA and a constant-region primer. Sequencing libraries for TCR beta derived from three nested multiplex PCR rounds that used slightly modified ARM-PCR. TRBV1-TRBV30 forward primers and a C-beta reverse primer were used in the first two PCR rounds, which each ran for 9 to 10 cycles. Using its own MiXCR run on the multiplex PCR reads, TCRdb lists one record per CDR3 protein. Among 48,000 or so distinct CDR3 sequences, about 80% were seen once, and the ten largest hold approximately 30%. The sample consisted of liver tumor tissue from sampling region 3. The sample's subset: tumor region T3, left-lateral pole. These receptors all come from a man in his forties with primary liver carcinoma and hepatitis B virus infection.

Concerning this clonotype: The CDR3 ends on some other residue instead of the conserved phenylalanine or tryptophan, so this is likely a read error. The chain carries TRBV11-2 and TRBJ2-1; weak D call: TRBD1 (5 bases). The CDR3 has 22 amino acids. Germline CDR1 is SGHAT and CDR2 is FQNNGV. In DNA, the CDR3 is TGTGCCAGCAGCCTCTCCTACCAGGGTCCCGTGAAACAGGTTCGCTCCTACATTGAGCAGTTCCTC. It codes for CASSLSYQGPVKQVRSYIEQFL.

This clonotype was seen more than once but under ten times. The V and J genes are TRBV18 and TRBJ1-5; D might be TRBD1 (5 bases). Germline V gene sequence: CDR1 KGHSH, CDR2 LQKENI. Trimming removed 1 base from V and 7 bases from J, with 14 bases in between. The CDR3 consists of 15 residues. For the CDR3, the DNA is TGTGCCAGCTCACCACAAGACGGGGCTGGCCAGCCCCAGCATTTT. This encodes CASSPQDGAGQPQHF.

This clonotype has just one count. A much larger clone differs from this one at a single base, so this may be a read error. The chain couples TRBV28 to TRBJ2-7; 7 nucleotides align to TRBD1. The V segment lost 8 bases and the J segment 3 bases; nucleotides outside the gene matches: 10. The CDR3 spans 14 residues. The V gene's germline CDR1 is MDHEN and CDR2 SYDVKM. The DNA for the CDR3 is TGTGCCAGCGGTTCCAGGGGGATTCTCTACGAGCAGTACTTC. Encoded protein: CASGSRGILYEQYF. The full variable domain, with the rest looked up from reference TRBV28 and TRBJ2-7, is DVKVTQSSRYLVKRTGEKVFLECVQDMDHENMFWYRQDPGLGLRLIYFSYDVKMKEKGDIPEGYSVSREKKERFSLILESASTNQTSMYLCASGSRGILYEQYFGPGTRLTVT.

This clonotype was seen a few times. V is TRBV5-1 and J is TRBJ1-6; weak D call: TRBD1 (6 bases). Trimming shortened V by 3 bases and J by 5 bases, and 21 bases separated the two germline ends. CDR3 length: 18 residues. CDR1 is SGHRS, CDR2 YFSETQ, per germline. The CDR3 spells CASSSYLHRESHNSPLHF. CDR3 sequence (DNA): TGCGCCAGCAGCTCCTACCTCCACAGGGAGTCTCATAATTCACCCCTCCACTTT.

Comment on this clonotype: One junction end disagrees with the germline gene, perhaps due to a read error. The genes are TRBV11-2 and TRBJ2-3; the D gene is possibly TRBD1 (5 bases). CDR3 length: 14 amino acids. CDR1 and CDR2 from the germline V gene are SGHAT and FQNNGV. For the CDR3, the DNA is TGTGCCGGAGAGGCACAGGAGCCCGCAGATACACAGTATTTT. It yields the protein CAGEAQEPADTQYF.

To note about this clonotype: The junction departs from germline at one end; a sequencing error may be responsible. The rearrangement uses TRBV12-3 or TRBV12-4 and TRBJ2-2; the D gene is possibly TRBD1 (6 bases). The CDR3 sequence is 15 residues long. The CDR3 region has the DNA TGTGCCGGCAGTTTAAGGGACACTTTCGCCGGGGAGCTGTTTTTT. This gives the protein CAGSLRDTFAGELFF.

The rearrangement joins TRBV6-5 to TRBJ2-5; 7 bases map to TRBD2. The germline V gene encodes CDR1 MNHEY and CDR2 SVGAGI. The CDR3 loop spans 15 amino acids. CDR3 nucleotides: TGTGTCAACAGCTCCGGGTTGGGGGGGCAAGAGACCCAGTACTTC. Protein product: CVNSSGLGGQETQYF.

Concerning this clonotype: In this CDR3 the conserved last residue, phenylalanine or tryptophan, is missing, so a read error is likely. The CDR3 region has the DNA TGTGCCAGCAGCCGTGGACGCTACTACGTGCAGTACTCC. It is translated as CASSRGRYYVQYS. The V gene is TRBV11-2, the J gene TRBJ2-7; no reliable D call. The CDR3 has 13 residues. Germline V gene data show CDR1 as SGHAT and CDR2 as FQNNGV.

Details on this clonotype: One end of the junction varies from germline; a read error may be responsible. V gene TRBV6-5 combines with J gene TRBJ2-6; 7 nucleotides match TRBD1. This CDR3 is built from 17 residues. Per germline, CDR1 MNHEY and CDR2 SVGAGI. The CDR3 sequence is CAGRLRQGSSGANVLTF. As DNA, the CDR3 is TGTGCCGGCAGATTAAGACAGGGATCCTCTGGGGCCAACGTCCTGACTTTC.

The chain employs TRBV6-5 and TRBJ2-3, with 8 positions matching TRBD2. The junction had 11 bases not matched to a gene; V was cut back by 7 bases and J by 5 bases. The CDR3 spans 15 residues. Germline V gives CDR1 MNHEY, CDR2 SVGAGI. The CDR3 region has the DNA TGTGCCAGCAATCTGGCGGGAGGTACTATAGATACGCAGTATTTT. It is translated as CASNLAGGTIDTQYF.

This clonotype was detected ten times or more. The CDR3 loop is CASRALGGGNQPQHF. The CDR3 coding sequence is TGTGCCAGCAGGGCTCTGGGGGGGGGCAATCAGCCCCAGCATTTT. The chain carries TRBV2 and TRBJ1-5, with D tentatively TRBD1 (5 bases). The CDR3 extends over 15 amino acids. V was cut by 6 bases and J by 2 bases, with 14 bases left in between. Germline loops: CDR1 SNHLY, CDR2 FYNNEI.

With respect to this clonotype: A read error may produce the germline difference seen at one junction end. V usage is TRBV10-2 and J usage is TRBJ1-4; TRBD1 matches at 9 bases. The germline V gene has CDR1 WSHSY and CDR2 SAAADI. CDR3 size: 14 residues. DNA of the CDR3: TGCGCCGGCAGTGGAAGACAGGGGGTTGAAAAACTGTTTTTT. This encodes CAGSGRQGVEKLFF.

A note on this clonotype: A read error is likely, as this CDR3 ends without the conserved phenylalanine or tryptophan. V usage is TRBV5-1 and J usage is TRBJ2-7; TRBD1 matches at 8 bases. Per the germline V gene, CDR1 is SGHRS and CDR2 is YFSETQ. CDR3 length: 13 residues. CDR3 nucleotides: TGCGTCAGCACGACAGGGGCCTCCTACGAGCAGTACTTA. It encodes CVSTTGASYEQYL.

This clonotype was observed a single time. One junction end does not reproduce the germline sequence, and a read error may be involved. The chain couples TRBV4-1 to TRBJ2-2, with a weak D call TRBD1 (6 bases). The CDR3 is made up of 15 amino acids. The germline V gene has CDR1 MGHRA and CDR2 YSYEKL. The CDR3 loop is CASSQDQGSTVELFF. In nucleotides, the CDR3 is TGCGCCAGCAGCCAAGACCAGGGGAGCACCGTGGAGCTGTTTTTT.

Comment on this clonotype: At one end the junction does not follow the germline gene, possibly because of a read error. The J gene is TRBJ2-3, the V gene TRBV7-9; perhaps TRBD2 as D (6 bases). The CDR3 is 14 residues long. Germline V lookup: CDR1 SEHNR, CDR2 FQNEAQ (reference sequence). The CDR3 reads CPSNISREEDRQYF. The DNA for the CDR3 is TGTCCCAGCAACATTAGCAGGGAGGAGGATAGGCAGTATTTT.

This chain connects TRBV10-3 to TRBJ2-5; D unclear. CDR1 is ENHRY and CDR2 is SYGVKD in the germline V gene. The CDR3 length is 15 residues. Trimming took 3 bases from V and 3 from J, leaving 14 bases between them. CDR3 in amino acids: CAISDPDMYKETQYF. CDR3 sequence (DNA): TGTGCCATCAGTGACCCCGACATGTACAAAGAGACCCAGTACTTC.

This clonotype was seen at least ten times. The chain combines TRBV13 with TRBJ1-2; maybe TRBD1 (5 bases). V was cut by 2 bases and J by 8 bases, with 9 bases left in between. The CDR3 is 12 residues long. Germline lookup yields CDR1 PRHDT and CDR2 FYEKMQ (reference sequence). DNA for the CDR3: TGTGCCAGCAGCTTAAGCAGGGCGGGCTACACCTTC. Encoded protein: CASSLSRAGYTF.

A remark on this clonotype: Relative to the germline gene, one junction end is altered; a read error may explain this. The chain employs TRBV12-3 or TRBV12-4 and TRBJ2-2; TRBD2 agrees at 7 bases. CDR3 size: 13 residues. The CDR3 DNA reads as TGTGCCAGCTGTTTTCAGAACAGCGGGGAGCTGTTCTTT. Translated, it gives CASCFQNSGELFF.

In its sample, this clonotype was seen a few times. The chain links TRBV11-2 to TRBJ1-6, with D possibly matching TRBD1 (6 bases). With 4 bases removed from V and 9 bases from J, the gap between germline ends came to 19 bases. Germline V CDR1 and CDR2: SGHAT, FQNNGV. This CDR3 is 16 amino acids long. DNA of the CDR3: TGTGCCAGCAGCTCAGGGGTCCCTGGAGGAGGTTCACCCCTCCACTTT. Protein: CASSSGVPGGGSPLHF.

About this clonotype: The conserved phenylalanine or tryptophan is not found at the CDR3 terminus, so this likely reflects a read error. The DNA is left out, because the CDR3 cannot be placed on it with certainty; the CDR3 is given as TCRdb lists it. The chain couples TRBV12-3 or TRBV12-4 to TRBJ1-5. The CDR3 is 14 amino acids in total, end residues counted. The CDR3 reads CASSKGPSNQPLHY.

In regard to this clonotype: This CDR3 is missing its conserved last phenylalanine or tryptophan, likely due to a read error. The J gene is TRBJ2-5, the V gene TRBV11-2; no firm D call. The CDR3 runs 12 residues. CDR1 SGHAT and CDR2 FQNNGV come from the germline V gene. CDR3 sequence (DNA): TGTGTCAGCAGCTTAATGGAAGACACCCAGTACTTA. It is translated as CVSSLMEDTQYL.

Comment on this clonotype: Germline is not matched at one junction end, which may reflect a read error. The chain is built from TRBV11-1 and TRBJ2-3, with 11 bases lining up with TRBD2. The CDR3 is 16 amino acids. Germline V gene lookup returns CDR1 SGHAT and CDR2 FQDESV (reference sequence). The CDR3 coding sequence is TGTGACAGCAGCAAGGGACTAGCGGTTAACAAAGATACGCAGTATTTT. Its protein is CDSSKGLAVNKDTQYF.

The CDR3, as DNA: TGTGCCGGCCAGGTAGCCGCGTCTTGGGGCGAGCAGTACTTC. Translating it yields CAGQVAASWGEQYF. The V and J genes are TRBV7-9 and TRBJ2-7; D gene uncertain. CDR1 and CDR2 from the germline V gene are SEHNR and FQNEAQ (reference sequence). V lost 11 bases and J 6 bases, leaving 23 bases between the germline ends. The CDR3 extends over 14 amino acids.

This clonotype qualifies as large. The rearrangement joins TRBV11-2 to TRBJ2-5, with D perhaps TRBD2 (5 bases). The CDR3 length is 14 residues. Trimming took off 4 bases at V and 9 bases at J, with 18 bases between the two ends. CDR1 is SGHAT, CDR2 FQNNGV, per germline. The CDR3 sequence: CASSSTGILLSQYF. The CDR3, as DNA: TGTGCCAGCAGCTCGACGGGGATATTATTGTCCCAGTACTTC.

The chain couples TRBV6-5 to TRBJ1-6; no firm D call. The germline CDR1 and CDR2 sequences are MNHEY and SVGAGI. V was pared by 6 bases and J by 7 bases, with 10 bases between. This CDR3 has 13 residues. CDR3 loop: CASRTWYNSPLHF. In nucleotides, the CDR3 is TGTGCCAGCAGGACTTGGTACAATTCACCCCTCCACTTT.